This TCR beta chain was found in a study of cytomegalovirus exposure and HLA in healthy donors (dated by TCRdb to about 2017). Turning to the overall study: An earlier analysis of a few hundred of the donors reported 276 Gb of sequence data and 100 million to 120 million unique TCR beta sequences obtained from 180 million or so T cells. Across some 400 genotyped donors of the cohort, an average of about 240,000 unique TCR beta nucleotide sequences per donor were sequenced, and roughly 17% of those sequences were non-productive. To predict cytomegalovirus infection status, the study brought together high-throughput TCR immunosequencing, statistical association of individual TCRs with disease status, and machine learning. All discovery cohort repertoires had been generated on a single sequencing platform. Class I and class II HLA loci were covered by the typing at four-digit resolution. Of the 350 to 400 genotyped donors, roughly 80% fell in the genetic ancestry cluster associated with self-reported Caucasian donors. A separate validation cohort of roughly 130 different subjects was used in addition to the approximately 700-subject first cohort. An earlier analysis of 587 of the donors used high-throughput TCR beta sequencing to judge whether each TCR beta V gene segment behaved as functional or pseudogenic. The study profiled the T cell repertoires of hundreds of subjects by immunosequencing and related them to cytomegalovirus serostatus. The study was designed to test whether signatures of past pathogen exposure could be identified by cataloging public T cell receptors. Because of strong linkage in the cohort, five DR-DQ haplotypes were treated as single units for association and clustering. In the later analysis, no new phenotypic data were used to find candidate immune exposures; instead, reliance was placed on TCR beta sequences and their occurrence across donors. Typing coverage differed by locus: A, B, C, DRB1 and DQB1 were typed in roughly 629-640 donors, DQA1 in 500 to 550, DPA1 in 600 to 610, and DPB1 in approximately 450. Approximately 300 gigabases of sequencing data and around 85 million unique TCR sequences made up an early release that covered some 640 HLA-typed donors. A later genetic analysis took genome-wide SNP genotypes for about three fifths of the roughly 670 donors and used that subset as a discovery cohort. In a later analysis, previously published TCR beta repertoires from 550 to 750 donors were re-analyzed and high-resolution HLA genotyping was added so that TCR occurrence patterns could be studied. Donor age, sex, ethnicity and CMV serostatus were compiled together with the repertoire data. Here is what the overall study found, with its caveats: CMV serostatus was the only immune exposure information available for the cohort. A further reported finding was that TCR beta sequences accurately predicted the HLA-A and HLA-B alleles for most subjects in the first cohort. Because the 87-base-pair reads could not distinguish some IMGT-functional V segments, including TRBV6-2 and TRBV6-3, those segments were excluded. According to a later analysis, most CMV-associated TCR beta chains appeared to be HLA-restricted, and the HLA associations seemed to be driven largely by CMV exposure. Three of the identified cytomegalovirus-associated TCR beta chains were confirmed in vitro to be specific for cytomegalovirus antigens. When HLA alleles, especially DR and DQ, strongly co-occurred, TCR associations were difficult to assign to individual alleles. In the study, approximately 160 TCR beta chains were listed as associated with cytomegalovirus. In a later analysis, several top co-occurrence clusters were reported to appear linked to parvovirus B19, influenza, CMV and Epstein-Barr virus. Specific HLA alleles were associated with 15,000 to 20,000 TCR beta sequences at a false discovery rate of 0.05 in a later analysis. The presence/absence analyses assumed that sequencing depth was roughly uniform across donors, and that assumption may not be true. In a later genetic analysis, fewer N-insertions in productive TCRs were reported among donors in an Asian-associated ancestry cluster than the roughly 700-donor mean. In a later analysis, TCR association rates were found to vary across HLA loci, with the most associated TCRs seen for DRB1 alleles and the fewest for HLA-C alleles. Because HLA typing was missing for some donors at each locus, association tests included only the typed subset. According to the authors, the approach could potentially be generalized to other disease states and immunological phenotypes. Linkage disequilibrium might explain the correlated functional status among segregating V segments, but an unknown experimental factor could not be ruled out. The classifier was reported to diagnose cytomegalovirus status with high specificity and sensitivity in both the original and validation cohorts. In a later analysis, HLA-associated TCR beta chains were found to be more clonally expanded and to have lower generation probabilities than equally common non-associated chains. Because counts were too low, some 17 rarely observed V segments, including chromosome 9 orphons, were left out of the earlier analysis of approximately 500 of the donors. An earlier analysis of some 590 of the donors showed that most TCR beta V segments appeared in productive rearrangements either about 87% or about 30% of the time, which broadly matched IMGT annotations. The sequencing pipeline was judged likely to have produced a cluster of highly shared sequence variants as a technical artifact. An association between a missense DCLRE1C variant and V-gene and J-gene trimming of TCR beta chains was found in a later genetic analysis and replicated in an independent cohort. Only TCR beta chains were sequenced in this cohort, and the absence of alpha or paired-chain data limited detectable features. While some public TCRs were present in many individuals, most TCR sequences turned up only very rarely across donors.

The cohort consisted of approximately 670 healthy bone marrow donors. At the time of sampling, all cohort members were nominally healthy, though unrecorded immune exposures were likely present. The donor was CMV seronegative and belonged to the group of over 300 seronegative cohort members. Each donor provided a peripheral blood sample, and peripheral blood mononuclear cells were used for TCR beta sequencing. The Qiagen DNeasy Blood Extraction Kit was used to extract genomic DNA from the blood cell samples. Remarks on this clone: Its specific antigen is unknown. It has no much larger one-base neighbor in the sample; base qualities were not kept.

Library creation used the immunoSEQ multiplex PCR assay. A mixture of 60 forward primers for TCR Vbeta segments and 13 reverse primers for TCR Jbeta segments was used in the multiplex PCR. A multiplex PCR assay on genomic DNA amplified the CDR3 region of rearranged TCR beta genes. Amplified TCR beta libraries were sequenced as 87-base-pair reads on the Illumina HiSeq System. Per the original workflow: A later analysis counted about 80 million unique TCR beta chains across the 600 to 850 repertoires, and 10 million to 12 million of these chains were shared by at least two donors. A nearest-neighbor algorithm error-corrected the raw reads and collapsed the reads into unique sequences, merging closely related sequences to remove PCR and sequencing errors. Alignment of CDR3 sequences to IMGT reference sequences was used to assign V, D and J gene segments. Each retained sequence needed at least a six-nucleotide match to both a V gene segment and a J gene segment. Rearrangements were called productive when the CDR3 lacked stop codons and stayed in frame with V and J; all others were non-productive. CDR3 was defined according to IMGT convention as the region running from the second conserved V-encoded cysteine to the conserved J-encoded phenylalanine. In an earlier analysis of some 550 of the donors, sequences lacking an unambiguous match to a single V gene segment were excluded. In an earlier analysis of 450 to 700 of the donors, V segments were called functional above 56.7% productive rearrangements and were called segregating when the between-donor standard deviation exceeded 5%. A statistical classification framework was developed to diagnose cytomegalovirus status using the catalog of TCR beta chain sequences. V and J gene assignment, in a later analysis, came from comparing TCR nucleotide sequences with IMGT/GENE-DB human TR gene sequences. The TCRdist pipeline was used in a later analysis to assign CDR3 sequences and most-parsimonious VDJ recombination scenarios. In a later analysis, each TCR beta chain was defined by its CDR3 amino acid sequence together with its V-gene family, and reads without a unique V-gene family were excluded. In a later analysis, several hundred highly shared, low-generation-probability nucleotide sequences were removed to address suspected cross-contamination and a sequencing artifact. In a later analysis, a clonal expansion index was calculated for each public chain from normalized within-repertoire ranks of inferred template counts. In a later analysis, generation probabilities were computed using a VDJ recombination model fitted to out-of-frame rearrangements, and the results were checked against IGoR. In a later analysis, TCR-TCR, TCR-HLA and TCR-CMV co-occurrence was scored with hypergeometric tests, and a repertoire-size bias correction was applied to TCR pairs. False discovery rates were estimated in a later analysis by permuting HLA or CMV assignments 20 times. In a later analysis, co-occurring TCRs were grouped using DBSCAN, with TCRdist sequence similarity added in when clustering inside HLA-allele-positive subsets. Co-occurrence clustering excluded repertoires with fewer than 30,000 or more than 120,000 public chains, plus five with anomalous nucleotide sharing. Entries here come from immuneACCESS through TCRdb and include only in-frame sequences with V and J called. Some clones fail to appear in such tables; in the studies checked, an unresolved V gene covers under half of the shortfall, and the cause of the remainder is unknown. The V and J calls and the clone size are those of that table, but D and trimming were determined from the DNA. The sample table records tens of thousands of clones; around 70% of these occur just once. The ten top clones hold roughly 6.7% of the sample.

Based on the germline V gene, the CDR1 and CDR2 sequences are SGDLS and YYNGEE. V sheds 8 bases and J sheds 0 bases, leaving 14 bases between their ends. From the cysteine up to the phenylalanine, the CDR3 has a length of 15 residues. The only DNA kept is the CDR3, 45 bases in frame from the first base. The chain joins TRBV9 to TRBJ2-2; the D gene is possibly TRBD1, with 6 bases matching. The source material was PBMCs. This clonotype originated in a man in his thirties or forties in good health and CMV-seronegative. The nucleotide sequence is TGTGCCAGGTTAGCTACAGGGTCGAACACCGGGGAGCTGTTTTTT. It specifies CARLATGSNTGELFF. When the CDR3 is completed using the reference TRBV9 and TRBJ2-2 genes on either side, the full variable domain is DSGVTQTPKHLITATGQRVTLRCSPRSGDLSVYWYQQSLDQGLQFLIQYYNGEERAKGNILERFSAQQFPDLHSELNLSSLELGDSALYFCARLATGSNTGELFFGEGSRLTVL.